This T cell receptor (beta chain) was recovered during a study of tumor-infiltrating lymphocytes in primary liver carcinoma. Across the whole study: Through surgical resection, the patients' primary liver carcinoma was treated. Whole-study findings and limits: Tumor-adjacent and tumor-blood pairs overlapped less than tumor region pairs did.

V lost 7 bases and J lost 2; bases outside the gene matches: 7. Germline values: CDR1 MNHEY, CDR2 SVGAGI. This CDR3 is 14 amino acids long. Constant-region priming of 500 ng total RNA yielded TCR beta cDNA. Sequencing libraries for TCR beta derived from three nested multiplex PCR rounds that used slightly modified ARM-PCR. Two initial PCR rounds of around 10 cycles each paired TRBV1-TRBV30 forward primers with a C-beta reverse primer. TCRdb recomputed calls from the multiplex PCR reads with MiXCR, one row per CDR3 protein. The repertoire includes about 180,000 distinct CDR3 sequences, 50% to 75% of them detected once, and 72% sits in the top ten. On this clonotype itself: Its antigen is unidentified.

Unsorted whole blood served as the source of blood RNA, and germline DNA was extracted as well. Chronic HBV infection was present in the patients, who were treatment-naive. Around 4.3 milliliters of peripheral blood were drawn presurgically. Sequenced sample: peripheral blood. This receptor was taken from a man between 35 and 55 years old with primary liver carcinoma and hepatitis B virus infection. This sequence joins TRBV6-5 and TRBJ2-5, with 7 bases aligning to TRBD1. The CDR3 loop is CASNLQGSQETQYF. CDR3 nucleotides: TGTGCCAGCAATTTACAGGGGTCACAAGAGACCCAGTACTTC.